This TCR beta chain was recorded in a study of T-cell reconstitution after alpha-beta-depleted transplantation in children. Preparation of the TCRbeta library was carried out with unique molecular identifiers. TCRdb fed the PCR reads into MiXCR, producing one record per CDR3 protein. The table lists around 700,000 distinct CDR3 sequences, roughly 14% of them singletons. Trimming took 4 bases from V and 5 from J; bases not matched to a gene: 10. Germline values: CDR1 SGHDT, CDR2 YYEEEE. There are 16 residues in the CDR3. The TCR originated in a girl aged 2-10 years with congenital amegakaryocytic thrombocytopenia, due to receive a stem cell transplant. Sample: PBMCs, taken before TCRalphabeta/CD19-depleted stem cell transplant. The chain recombines TRBV5-6 with TRBJ2-3; 10 positions match TRBD2. The DNA of the CDR3 is TGTGCCAGCAGCCCCCTAGCGGGGGCGAGGGGAGATACGCAGTATTTT. Amino acid sequence: CASSPLAGARGDTQYF. Drawing the rest from reference TRBV5-6 and TRBJ2-3, the complete variable domain is DAGVTQSPTHLIKTRGQQVTLRCSPKSGHDTVSWYQQALGQGPQFIFQYYEEEERQRGNFPDRFSGHQFPNYSSELNVNALLLGDSALYLCASSPLAGARGDTQYFGPGTRLTVL.